This T cell receptor beta chain was recovered during a study of human T cells and chemical hapten exposure. Study context: During the approximately 25-week study period, patients had diphenylcyclopropenone applied to the scalp every week. Study-level results: Since the donors had alopecia, their immune response may not be the same as that of healthy people. Clustering by CDR3 similarity yielded significantly more large clusters from expanded TCRs than controls.

Unique molecular identifiers were attached to individual cDNA molecules during library preparation. Each CDR3 protein gets one entry after TCRdb re-called the RACE reads with MiXCR. The profile shows about 90,000 distinct CDR3 sequences, 11% of them singletons. As for time point: patch test 3, about 24 weeks after DPC sensitization. Treatment: therapeutic diphenylcyclopropenone sensitization with weekly scalp DPC. The table lists this clonotype with a few counts. The antigen is unknown. The CDR3 runs 18 residues. The V gene end was trimmed by 10 bases and the J gene end by 3 bases; junction bases not matched to a gene: 18. Germline V gene lookup returns CDR1 SNHLY and CDR2 FYNNEI.

The V gene is TRBV2, the J gene TRBJ2-3; 11 bases map to TRBD2. Here the sequenced sample was whole blood, taken in connection with sensitization to the hapten diphenylcyclopropenone (DPC). This receptor was identified in a woman aged 25 to 39 with alopecia areata. Some clones in this sample may be carry-over from other donors' samples. The CDR3 region is CAIPQVLAGGPGTDTQYF. In nucleotides, the CDR3 is TGTGCCATCCCGCAGGTGCTAGCGGGGGGACCTGGTACAGATACGCAGTATTTT.